This record covers a single TCR beta chain. Its target is unknown. The sample originates from a study of T cells in localized non-small cell lung cancer. Regarding the study as a whole: Appearing in adjacent lung were a median about 59 of the top 100 tumor clones. Among the tissues sampled, uninvolved adjacent lung had the highest T cell clonality, above tumor. Without multi-region sequencing, intratumor heterogeneity could not be excluded. An association was observed between higher blood T cell density and longer overall survival.

This CDR3 spans 11 amino acids. The germline V gene has CDR1 GTSNPN and CDR2 SVGIG (reference sequence). Trimming left V 5 bases short and J 8 bases short, with 12 bases between. The protocol was immunoSEQ multiplex PCR, while the TCRdb copy is restricted to in-frame clones and leaves out a portion. The table lists around 50,000 clones, 86% of them singletons. Sequences were derived from peripheral blood, sampled before any cancer treatment. The receptor comes from a woman aged 40 to 75 with stage I lung adenocarcinoma. V is TRBV30 and J is TRBJ1-2; D ambiguous. This chain's CDR3 is CAWGMDLGYTF. CDR3 sequence (DNA): TGTGCCTGGGGTATGGACCTAGGCTACACCTTC.